This T cell receptor (beta chain) was found in a study of memory CD4+ T cells and cytomegalovirus serostatus. The sort gate was single viable CD3+CD4+CD8-CD45RO+ cells for memory CD4+ T cells. The method was immunoSEQ multiplex PCR; TCRdb's version includes in-frame clones alone and lacks a portion of them. Seen here are 45,000 to 50,000 clones, around 74% observed once, and the top ten hold approximately 0.58%. Germline V gene sequence: CDR1 SGHAT, CDR2 FQNNGV. The length of the CDR3 is 17 residues. The junction had 12 bases not matched to a gene; V was cut back by 5 bases and J by 1 base. The sequence derives from an adult in good health and CMV-seronegative. The sample comprised memory CD4+ T cells from blood. The chain employs TRBV11-2 and TRBJ2-3, with TRBD2 matching over 7 bases. DNA of the CDR3: TGTGCCAGCAGCCCGATAGGACTAGTTCGGGGCACAGATACGCAGTATTTT. Translated: CASSPIGLVRGTDTQYF.